Shown below are 29 T cell receptor beta chains from a single sample sequenced in a study of blood T cell repertoires in COVID-19. Profiled with immunoSEQ multiplex PCR; TCRdb holds only in-frame clones, not every one. Here the sample spans about 200,000 clones, about nine tenths being singletons. The source material was peripheral blood. The source of these receptors is an older man with acute or convalescent COVID-19.

The rearrangement joins TRBV2 to TRBJ2-7; TRBD1 might be the D (5 bases). The CDR3 length is 15 residues. Germline-derived CDR1 and CDR2 are SNHLY and FYNNEI. The V end was cut by 3 bases, the J end by 9 bases, with 21 bases between. CDR3 DNA: TGTGCCAGCAGTGAGCAGGGAACGGCTCCATTCGGGCAGTACTTC. This codes for CASSEQGTAPFGQYF.

The V and J genes are TRBV19 and TRBJ2-2; a weak D match, TRBD2 (5 bases). Germline V gene sequence: CDR1 LNHDA, CDR2 SQIVND (reference sequence). CDR3 length: 15 residues. The ends were cut back, 3 bases at V and 6 bases at J, with 14 bases in the middle. The CDR3 here is CASSIIKLVPGELFF. The CDR3 DNA reads as TGTGCCAGTAGTATTATCAAACTAGTGCCCGGGGAGCTGTTTTTT.

The rearrangement links TRBV5-1 to TRBJ2-5; D may be TRBD1 (6 bases). V shed 3 bases and J shed 1 base, with 10 bases lying between them. The germline gives CDR1 SGHRS, CDR2 YFSETQ. The CDR3 loop spans 14 amino acids. The CDR3 loop reads CASSSKTGQETQYF. In DNA form, the CDR3 reads TGCGCCAGCAGCTCCAAGACAGGCCAAGAGACCCAGTACTTC.

The J gene is TRBJ2-5, the V gene TRBV11-2; the match to TRBD2 covers 7 bases. The J segment lost 4 bases and the V segment lost 4 bases, leaving 9 bases of the junction unmatched. Germline assignment: CDR1 SGHAT and CDR2 FQNNGV. The CDR3 is 15 residues long. CDR3 amino acids: CASSYRLGGGETQYF. The DNA for the CDR3 is TGTGCCAGCAGCTATAGACTAGGCGGGGGAGAGACCCAGTACTTC.

The chain is built from TRBV7-6 and TRBJ1-2; D unclear. The CDR3 runs 15 residues. Deletions cut 5 bases from V and 1 base from J, with 14 bases between. In germline, CDR1 is SGHVS, CDR2 FNYEAQ. CDR3 nucleotides: TGTGCCAGCAGCACCTCGGCAGGTGGTAACTATGGCTACACCTTC. Its translation: CASSTSAGGNYGYTF.

J is TRBJ1-2 and V is TRBV6-5; perhaps TRBD1 as D (5 bases). Trimming removed 2 bases at V and 7 bases at J, with 11 bases between. This CDR3 region has 13 residues. Per germline, CDR1 MNHEY and CDR2 SVGAGI. The CDR3 bases are TGTGCCAGCAGTTACGGCAGGGCCTCTGGCTACACCTTC. Translating it yields CASSYGRASGYTF.

The chain joins TRBV27 to TRBJ1-2, with 10 bases identical to TRBD1. Germline V gives CDR1 MNHEY, CDR2 SMNVEV (reference sequence). There are 14 residues in the CDR3. The trim removed 5 bases at V and 5 bases at J, leaving 5 bases unmatched. The CDR3 nucleotides are TGTGCCAGCAGTCGGACAGGGGGAGTTTATGGCTACACCTTC. As protein: CASSRTGGVYGYTF.

The chain employs TRBV11-2 and TRBJ2-2; D is unclear. Trimming shortened V by 5 bases and J by 11 bases, and 9 bases separated the two germline ends. Per germline, CDR1 SGHAT and CDR2 FQNNGV. This CDR3 is 11 amino acids long. The DNA for the CDR3 is TGTGCCAGCAGCGTCAGAAGAGAGCTGTTTTTT. Translating gives CASSVRRELFF.

CDR3 region: CASSLLGQEAYYGYTF. CDR3 nucleotides: TGCGCCAGCAGCTTATTAGGACAGGAAGCGTACTATGGCTACACCTTC. The chain carries TRBV5-1 and TRBJ1-2; 7 bases map to TRBD1. This CDR3 comprises 16 residues. Germline values: CDR1 SGHRS, CDR2 YFSETQ. Trimming cost V 2 bases and J 3 bases; bases outside gene matches: 10.

This sequence joins TRBV28 and TRBJ1-6; tentatively, D is TRBD1 (5 bases). With 9 bases removed from V and 5 bases from J, the gap between germline ends came to 17 bases. The CDR3 extends over 15 amino acids. Germline-derived CDR1 and CDR2 are MDHEN and SYDVKM. The CDR3: CASLVKGQDNSPLHF. CDR3 DNA sequence: TGTGCCAGTCTTGTAAAGGGGCAGGATAATTCACCCCTCCACTTT.

The rearrangement links TRBV2 to TRBJ2-7; 10 bases match TRBD2. Germline V gene sequence: CDR1 SNHLY, CDR2 FYNNEI. The ends lost 6 bases at V and 6 bases at J; junction bases unmatched: 11. The CDR3 length is 15 residues. CDR3 DNA: TGTGCCAGCAGGCGACTAGCGGGTGGAATGGGCGAGCAGTACGTC. It yields the protein CASRRLAGGMGEQYV.

The chain uses TRBV19 and TRBJ2-3, with no clear D. The CDR3 consists of 14 residues. CDR1 is LNHDA and CDR2 is SQIVND in the germline V gene (reference sequence). Trimming pared 3 bases from V and 2 bases from J, leaving 9 bases between. The CDR3 protein is CASSISANTDTQYF. The CDR3 nucleotides read TGTGCCAGTAGTATTAGTGCTAACACAGATACGCAGTATTTT.

The chain combines TRBV7-2 with TRBJ2-5, with D perhaps TRBD1 (5 bases). This CDR3 is 14 amino acids long. V lost 3 bases, J lost 6 bases, and 14 bases lay in between. Germline CDR1 and CDR2: SGHTA and FQGNSA. The CDR3 loop is CASSLQQGGQTQYF. The CDR3 coding sequence is TGTGCCAGCAGCTTGCAGCAGGGTGGTCAGACCCAGTACTTC.

In this sample, this clone turned up once. V gene TRBV18 combines with J gene TRBJ1-5; TRBD1 matches at 7 bases. The V gene end was trimmed by 3 bases and the J gene end by 0 bases; junction bases not matched to a gene: 8. The CDR3 covers 17 residues. CDR1 and CDR2 (germline): KGHSH, LQKENI. The CDR3 reads CASSPRTGSNSNQPQHF. The CDR3 nucleotides are TGTGCCAGCTCACCCCGGACAGGTTCTAATAGCAATCAGCCCCAGCATTTT.

The rearrangement links TRBV2 to TRBJ2-5; 10 bases are shared with TRBD1. The germline V gene encodes CDR1 SNHLY and CDR2 FYNNEI. CDR3 length: 15 residues. V trimming: 6 bases; J trimming: 2 bases; junction bases outside the gene matches: 6. The CDR3 region is CASSRDRGQQETQYF. The CDR3 DNA reads TGTGCCAGCAGCCGGGACAGGGGCCAGCAAGAGACCCAGTACTTC.

This rearrangement joins TRBV19 to TRBJ1-5, with 7 bases fitting TRBD1. Germline-derived CDR1 and CDR2 are LNHDA and SQIVND (reference sequence). This CDR3 region has 15 residues. Trimming cost V 5 bases and J 4 bases; bases outside gene matches: 8. The CDR3 protein is CASSENRGGNQPQHF. For the CDR3, the DNA is TGTGCCAGTAGTGAGAACAGGGGTGGTAATCAGCCCCAGCATTTT.

The gene calls are TRBV2 and TRBJ2-3; 10 bases map to TRBD1. Germline CDR1 and CDR2: SNHLY and FYNNEI. The CDR3 is made up of 14 amino acids. V trimming: 9 bases; J trimming: 6 bases; junction bases outside the gene matches: 9. The CDR3 nucleotides are TGTGCCAGATCTCGGGACAGGGGACAGGATACGCAGTATTTT. Protein sequence: CARSRDRGQDTQYF.

The chain links TRBV7-9 to TRBJ2-5, with 9 bases identical to TRBD1. V shed 2 bases and J 4 bases; nucleotides not matched to a gene: 11. Germline CDR1 SEHNR, CDR2 FQNEAQ (reference sequence). The CDR3 loop spans 17 amino acids. DNA of the CDR3: TGTGCCAGCAGCTTATACCCCCCACAGGGGGCAGGAGAGACCCAGTACTTC. It codes for CASSLYPPQGAGETQYF.

The rearrangement uses TRBV7-9 and TRBJ2-2; D is possibly TRBD1 (6 bases). Germline V gene data show CDR1 as SEHNR and CDR2 as FQNEAQ (reference sequence). The CDR3 totals 14 residues. With 7 bases removed from V and 4 bases from J, the gap between germline ends came to 13 bases. This CDR3 reads CASTYWGRTGELFF. DNA of the CDR3: TGTGCCAGCACCTACTGGGGGCGCACCGGGGAGCTGTTTTTT. The complete variable domain, with remaining parts taken from reference TRBV7-9 and TRBJ2-2, reads DTGVSQNPRHKITKRGQNVTFRCDPISEHNRLYWYRQTLGQGPEFLTYFQNEAQLEKSRLLSDRFSAERPKGSFSTLEIQRTEQGDSAMYLCASTYWGRTGELFFGEGSRLTVL.

The rearrangement links TRBV7-2 to TRBJ2-7; 14 nucleotides line up with TRBD2. Germline lookup yields CDR1 SGHTA and CDR2 FQGNSA. The CDR3 contains 13 residues. V lost 8 bases, J lost 7 bases, and 4 bases stayed unmatched. CDR3 sequence: CASSWTSGGEQYV. The CDR3 DNA is TGTGCCAGCTCTTGGACTAGCGGGGGGGAGCAGTACGTC.

The gene calls are TRBV19 and TRBJ1-1; D possibly corresponds to TRBD1 (6 bases). Trimming removed 2 bases at V and 1 base at J, with 20 bases between. The CDR3 extends over 18 amino acids. The germline CDR1 and CDR2 sequences are LNHDA and SQIVND (reference sequence). The CDR3: CASSIFAGSGRGNTEAFF. For the CDR3, the DNA is TGTGCCAGTAGTATATTTGCCGGGTCGGGCAGGGGGAACACTGAAGCTTTCTTT.

The V call is TRBV6-6, the J call TRBJ1-2; possible D gene TRBD1, 5 bases. Germline V gene data show CDR1 as MNHNY and CDR2 as SVGAGI (reference sequence). Trimming shortened V by 6 bases and J by 2 bases, and 16 bases separated the two germline ends. The length of the CDR3 is 15 residues. The CDR3 is CASSPGGSLNYGYTF. DNA for the CDR3: TGTGCCAGCAGCCCGGGGGGTTCCTTAAACTATGGCTACACCTTC.

The chain is built from TRBV6-2 or TRBV6-3 and TRBJ2-7, with 7 positions matching TRBD1. The CDR3 contains 17 residues. In germline, CDR1 is MNHEY, CDR2 SVGEGT. V lost 0 bases, J lost 2 bases, and 10 bases stayed unmatched. The chain's CDR3 is CASSYSTSGGSPYEQYV. The CDR3 bases are TGTGCCAGCAGTTACTCGACTTCAGGGGGTAGCCCCTACGAGCAGTACGTC.

The rearrangement joins TRBV27 to TRBJ1-2; 7 bases fit TRBD1. Trimming at V came to 1 base and at J to 6 bases, leaving 5 bases not matched to a gene. Germline V lookup: CDR1 MNHEY, CDR2 SMNVEV (reference sequence). The CDR3 consists of 14 residues. The CDR3 region is CASSLYGGGNGYTF. In nucleotides, the CDR3 is TGTGCCAGCAGTTTATATGGAGGGGGCAATGGCTACACCTTC.

This chain uses TRBV12-3 or TRBV12-4 with TRBJ1-1; D unresolved. The CDR3 is 12 amino acids. V dropped 2 bases and J dropped 5 bases, with 6 bases sitting between them. Here the CDR3 reads CASSLTGTEAFF. The CDR3 region has the DNA TGTGCCAGCAGTTTAACGGGTACTGAAGCTTTCTTT.

V is TRBV5-1 and J is TRBJ2-1; D is undetermined. The CDR3 runs to 14 residues. CDR1 and CDR2 from the germline V gene are SGHRS and YFSETQ. V was trimmed by 3 bases and J by 0 bases, leaving 7 bases between them. CDR3 DNA: TGCGCCAGCAGCTGGCGGAACTCCTACAATGAGCAGTTCTTC. This sequence encodes CASSWRNSYNEQFF.

A single count supports this clone. This rearrangement joins TRBV24-1 to TRBJ1-3, with D possibly matching TRBD1 (5 bases). The CDR3 is made up of 15 amino acids. V shed 7 bases and J shed 0 bases, with 12 bases lying between them. The germline gives CDR1 KGHDR, CDR2 SFDVKD. In nucleotides, the CDR3 is TGTGCCACCAGCGCTTCAGGGCCCTCTGGAAACACCATATATTTT. Its translation is CATSASGPSGNTIYF.

The CDR3 is CASSLARTGGPYNEQFF. The CDR3 bases are TGTGCCAGCAGCTTAGCGCGGACAGGGGGGCCCTACAATGAGCAGTTCTTC. The V gene is TRBV7-2, the J gene TRBJ2-1; 10 bases fit TRBD1. The CDR3 runs to 17 residues. The ends lost 0 bases at V and 2 bases at J; junction bases unmatched: 4. Germline V gene data show CDR1 as SGHTA and CDR2 as FQGNSA.

CDR3 DNA sequence: TGTGCCAGCAGTGAAAGGGCGGGAGCCGCGGAGACCCAGTACTTC. It codes for CASSERAGAAETQYF. The chain combines TRBV2 with TRBJ2-5; TRBD2 agrees at 7 bases. The CDR3 runs to 15 residues. The germline gives CDR1 SNHLY, CDR2 FYNNEI. With 2 bases clipped from V and 5 bases from J, the junction kept 8 bases outside the gene matches.